This T cell receptor (beta chain) was identified in a study of OX40 agonist ivuxolimab in advanced cancers. As for the study in general: The patients' treatment was ivuxolimab, an agonistic anti-OX40 (CD134) antibody. Each dose-escalation patient presented with hepatocellular carcinoma, melanoma, renal cell or head and neck cancer. Findings of the study overall: CD8+ T cells were the subset that, on average, had more expanded clones than CD4+.

The germline gives CDR1 LGHNA, CDR2 YSLEER. The CDR3 runs to 18 residues. The V and J ends lost 0 bases and 4 bases, in that order; junction bases with no gene match: 8. It was autoimmune disease history or systemic immunosuppression that excluded patients. TCRdb's table, derived via immunoSEQ multiplex PCR, lists solely in-frame clones and lacks some. The table has some 78,000 clones, around 87% seen once; the top ten hold over 0.75%. Note on this clone: The antigen is not known.

This material consisted of CD4+ or CD8+ T cells sorted from blood, taken in a trial of the OX40 agonist ivuxolimab. The chain combines TRBV4-3 with TRBJ2-6, with 8 positions matching TRBD1. The receptor was derived from an adult with an advanced solid tumor such as melanoma, head and neck, liver or kidney cancer. This CDR3 is CASSQERQGAAGANVLTF. DNA for the CDR3: TGCGCCAGCAGCCAAGAGAGGCAGGGGGCGGCGGGGGCCAACGTCCTGACTTTC.